Listed below are T cell receptor beta chains from one sample, sequenced in a study of cytomegalovirus exposure and HLA in healthy donors. This table comes from immunoSEQ multiplex PCR, and its TCRdb copy is limited to in-frame clones, with some not included. This table holds about 160,000 clones, 75% to 90% found once. Sequencing was done on a sample of PBMCs. These receptors all stem from a girl aged 2-10 years in good health and CMV-seropositive. Each CDR3 is given without its conserved first and last residue. Fields, in order: CDR3 length, V gene, J gene, CDR3 protein.

10	TRBV4-1	TRBJ1-2	ASSQGQRGYT
13	TRBV2	TRBJ2-5	ASSADRAPQETQY
12	TRBV14	TRBJ1-5	ASSQAYSNQPQH
10	TRBV29-1	TRBJ1-1	SVGAWTGEAF
13	TRBV5-1	TRBJ2-2	ASSLAGGNTGELF
11	TRBV25-1	TRBJ2-7	ASTPPSTYEQY
11	TRBV28	TRBJ1-2	ASSFGQGRGYT
11	TRBV29-1	TRBJ2-1	SVWLAGGGEQF
19	TRBV10-3	TRBJ2-1	AISEFWDREVQGASYNEQF
10	TRBV2	TRBJ2-5	ASSEDRETQY
11	TRBV30	TRBJ1-5	AWTSGFNQPQH
12	TRBV4-2	TRBJ2-7	ASSHPGTPYEQY
12	TRBV5-1	TRBJ1-1	ASSFGGAFTEAF
13	TRBV30	TRBJ2-5	AWSTRVLAGETQY
12	TRBV30	TRBJ2-7	AWSEASGSYEQY
10	TRBV5-1	-	ASSLGGYEQY
13	TRBV5-4	TRBJ2-4	ASSLGAGGENIQY
15	TRBV5-1	-	ASSFPATGQDPYEQY
14	TRBV2	TRBJ1-1	ASREEQTGFNTEAF
13	TRBV5-4	TRBJ2-7	ASSFGQGRSYEQY
12	TRBV7-3	TRBJ2-3	ASSLAGQTDTQY
13	TRBV7-9	TRBJ1-6	ASSLGGDRGPPLH
13	TRBV4-1	TRBJ1-5	ASSQGPMGNQPQH
11	TRBV30	TRBJ1-1	AWSGSGGRQAF
10	TRBV5-6	TRBJ2-3	ASSSGTDTQY
12	TRBV4-1	TRBJ1-1	ASSRTGRDTEAF